This T cell receptor (beta chain) was found in a study of blood T cells in healthy people across ages. Whole-study results and caveats: The study could not conclusively compare naive and antigen-experienced cells, given its unsorted PBMCs. Long-lived donors carried more naive CD4+ cells and greater diversity than aged donors.

The CDR3 is 15 residues long. V lost 3 bases to trimming and J lost 2 bases, with 15 bases between them. CDR1 and CDR2 from the germline V gene are SGHRS and YFSETQ. Regarding this clonotype: Antigen specificity is unknown. This may stem from a read error, because a much larger clone lies one nucleotide away.

Alongside a J-beta primer mix, a sample-barcoded 5' primer served in a second PCR lasting about 7 to 11 cycles. Any given sample supplied a minimum of 3 million CDR3-containing paired-end reads. TCRdb re-called the 5' RACE reads through MiXCR, storing one row per CDR3 protein. The table shows 920,000 or so distinct CDR3 sequences, with under 45% occurring only once. The receptor comes from a woman aged 55-69 years in good health. Sequenced: blood. The chain is built from TRBV5-1 and TRBJ2-7; the D gene could be TRBD1 or TRBD2 (5 bases each). CDR3: CASSWGSGGAYEQYF. The DNA for the CDR3 is TGCGCCAGCAGCTGGGGGAGCGGAGGAGCCTACGAGCAGTACTTC.